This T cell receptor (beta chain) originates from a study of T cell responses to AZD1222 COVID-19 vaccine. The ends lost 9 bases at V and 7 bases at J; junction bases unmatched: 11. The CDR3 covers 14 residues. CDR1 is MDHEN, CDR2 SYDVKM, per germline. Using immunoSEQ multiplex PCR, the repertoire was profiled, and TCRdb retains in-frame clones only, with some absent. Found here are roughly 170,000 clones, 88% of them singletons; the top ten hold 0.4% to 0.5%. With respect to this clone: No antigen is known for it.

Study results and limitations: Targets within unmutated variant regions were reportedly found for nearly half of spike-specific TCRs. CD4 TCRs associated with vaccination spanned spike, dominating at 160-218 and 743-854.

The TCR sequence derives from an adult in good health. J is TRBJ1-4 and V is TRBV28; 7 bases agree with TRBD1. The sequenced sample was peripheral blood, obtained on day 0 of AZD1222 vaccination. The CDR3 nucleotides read TGTGCCAGTGGTTATAGGACAGGTTTTGAAAAACTGTTTTTT. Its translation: CASGYRTGFEKLFF.